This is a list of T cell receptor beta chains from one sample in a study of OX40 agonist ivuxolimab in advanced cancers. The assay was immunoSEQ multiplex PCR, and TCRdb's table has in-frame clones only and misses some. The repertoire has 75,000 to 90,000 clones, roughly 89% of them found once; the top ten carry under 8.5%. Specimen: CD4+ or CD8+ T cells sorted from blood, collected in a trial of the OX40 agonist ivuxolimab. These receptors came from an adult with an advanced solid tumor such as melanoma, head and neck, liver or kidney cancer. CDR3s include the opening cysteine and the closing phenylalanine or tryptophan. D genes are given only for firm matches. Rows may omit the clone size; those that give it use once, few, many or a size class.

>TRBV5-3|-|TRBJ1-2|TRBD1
TGTGCCAGAAGCTTGGCCAAGGGACAGGGGGCCTATGGCTACACCTTC
CARSLAKGQGAYGYTF
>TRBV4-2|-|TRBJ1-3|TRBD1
TGTGCCAGCAGCCAAAACCGGGACAGCCTTTTCAGCTCTGGAAACACCATATATTTT
CASSQNRDSLFSSGNTIYF
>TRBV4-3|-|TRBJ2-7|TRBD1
TGCGCCAGCAGCCAAGATCGGGGGACAGGGTCCTACGAGCAGTACTTC
CASSQDRGTGSYEQYF
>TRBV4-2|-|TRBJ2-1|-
TGTGCCAGCAGCCAGAGGGGTGAGCAGTTCTTC
CASSQRGEQFF
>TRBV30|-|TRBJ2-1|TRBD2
TGTGCCTGGAGTTTGCGGGAGTCCGGTGAGCAGTTCTTC
CAWSLRESGEQFF
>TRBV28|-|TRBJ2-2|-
TGTGCCAGCAGTTTAGGGGTATCCACCGGGGAGCTGTTTTTT
CASSLGVSTGELFF
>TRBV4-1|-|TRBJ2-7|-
TGCGCCAGCAGTCCACGTCCTGGAGTCGAGCAGTACTTC
CASSPRPGVEQYF
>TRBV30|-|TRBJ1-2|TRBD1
TGTGCCTGGAGAGGACAGGGTGAAGGCTACACCTTC
CAWRGQGEGYTF
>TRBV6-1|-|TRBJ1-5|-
TGTGCCAGCACTCCTGAACTGGCAGGCAGTCAGCCCCAGCATTTT
CASTPELAGSQPQHF
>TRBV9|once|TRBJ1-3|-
TGTGCCAGCGGTCCGGCCGTCTCTGGAAACACCATATATTTT
CASGPAVSGNTIYF
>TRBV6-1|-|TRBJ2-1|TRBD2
TGTGCCAGCAGGGGACCCATAGCGGGGGGGCCTGGGCAGTTCTTC
CASRGPIAGGPGQFF
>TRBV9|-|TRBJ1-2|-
TGTGCCAGCAGCGTAATCGAAGCCGGGACCAAAACCTTC
CASSVIEAGTKTF
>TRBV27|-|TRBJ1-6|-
TGTGCCAGCAGCGGACAGACTATGGCCTATAATTCACCCCTCCACTTT
CASSGQTMAYNSPLHF
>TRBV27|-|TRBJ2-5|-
TGTGCCAGCAGTTTATATGGGGGGGCGCTATTTGAGGGGGAGACCCAGTACTTC
CASSLYGGALFEGETQYF
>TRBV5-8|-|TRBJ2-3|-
TGTGCCAGCAGCGACATTACCTCCACAGATACGCAGTATTTT
CASSDITSTDTQYF
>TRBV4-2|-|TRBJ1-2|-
TGTGCCAGCAGCCAAGATCAAGGGGTGCTCGGTGGCTGCACCTTC
CASSQDQGVLGGCTF
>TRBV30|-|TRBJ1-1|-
TGTGCCTGGAGTGTGGGAGGGGACACTGAAGCTTTCTTT
CAWSVGGDTEAFF
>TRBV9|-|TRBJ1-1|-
TGTGCCAGCAGCCCCCGCCCGCCGCGGGGGAACACTGAAGCTTTCTTT
CASSPRPPRGNTEAFF
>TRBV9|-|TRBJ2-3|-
TGTGCCAGCAGCTCCTTTAAGTCGGGGCGCCCGGATACGCAGTATTTT
CASSSFKSGRPDTQYF
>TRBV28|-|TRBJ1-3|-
TGTGCCAGCAGTTTTGTCAGCTCTGGAAACACCATATATTTT
CASSFVSSGNTIYF
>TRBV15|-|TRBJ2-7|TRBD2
TGTGCCACCAGCAGAGGTAGCGGGGGAGTCTACGAGCAGTACTTC
CATSRGSGGVYEQYF
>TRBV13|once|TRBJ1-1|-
TGTGCCAGCAGCTCTCAAGGAGGGGGAAGAGAAGCTTTCTTT
CASSSQGGGREAFF
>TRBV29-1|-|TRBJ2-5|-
TGCAGCGTATATCCAGGGGTATTTTGGGAGACCCAGTACTTC
CSVYPGVFWETQYF
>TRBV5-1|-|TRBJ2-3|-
TGCGCCAGCAGGTGGAAGGGGCCCACAGATACGCAGTATTTT
CASRWKGPTDTQYF
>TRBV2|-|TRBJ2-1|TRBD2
TGTGCCAGCAGTGATCGCGCGGGGGGCGGCAATGAGCAGTTCTTC
CASSDRAGGGNEQFF
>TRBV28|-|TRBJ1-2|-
TGTGCCAGCAGTTTATCCCGGGAGCATGGCTACACCTTC
CASSLSREHGYTF
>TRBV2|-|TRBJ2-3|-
TGTGCCAGCAGTGAACAAGATACGCAGTATTTT
CASSEQDTQYF
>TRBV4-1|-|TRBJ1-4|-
TGCGCCAGCAGCCAAACCCAGGGTGCTAATGAAAAACTGTTTTTT
CASSQTQGANEKLFF
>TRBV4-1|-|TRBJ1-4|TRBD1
TGCGCCAGCAGCCAAGGTCCCGGGACAGGGCCAACTAATGAAAAACTGTTTTTT
CASSQGPGTGPTNEKLFF
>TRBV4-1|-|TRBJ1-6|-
TGCGCCAGCAGCCAAAGGTATAATTCACCCCTCCACTTT
CASSQRYNSPLHF
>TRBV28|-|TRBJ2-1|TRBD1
TGTGCCAGCAGTTTATTGTGGGGACAGGGCTACAATGAGCAGTTCTTC
CASSLLWGQGYNEQFF
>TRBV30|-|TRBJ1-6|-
TGTGCCTGGGGAGTTATGTCGGGACGGTATAATTCACCCCTCCACTTT
CAWGVMSGRYNSPLHF
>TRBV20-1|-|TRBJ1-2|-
TGCAGTGCCCCAGGAGGCTACACCTTC
CSAPGGYTF
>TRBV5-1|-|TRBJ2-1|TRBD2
TGCGCCAGCAGCGTTACTAGCGGGGCCTACAATGAGCAGTTCTTC
CASSVTSGAYNEQFF
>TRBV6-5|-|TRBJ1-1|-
TGTGCCAGCATTGGAGGGGACACTGAAGCTTTCTTT
CASIGGDTEAFF
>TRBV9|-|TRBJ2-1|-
TGTGCCAGCAGCGTAGGGGGCAGGGATATGAATGAGCAGTTCTTC
CASSVGGRDMNEQFF
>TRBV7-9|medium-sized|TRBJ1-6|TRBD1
TGTGCCAGCAGTTTATCGACAGGGGGCAATTCACCCCTCCACTTT
CASSLSTGGNSPLHF
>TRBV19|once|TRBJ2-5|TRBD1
TGTGCCAGTAGTGTGGACAGGGAAGAGACCCAGTACTTC
CASSVDREETQYF
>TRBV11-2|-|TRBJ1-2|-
TGTGCCAGCAGCTTAACCGCCGACAGATCTGGCTACACCTTC
CASSLTADRSGYTF
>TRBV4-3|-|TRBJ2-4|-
TGCGCCAGCAGCCCCCATGGCGGGCAGAAAAACATTCAGTACTTC
CASSPHGGQKNIQYF
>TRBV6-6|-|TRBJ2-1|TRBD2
TGTGCCAGCAGTGTACTAGCGGGACCCTACAATGAGCAGTTCTTC
CASSVLAGPYNEQFF
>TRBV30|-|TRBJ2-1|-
TGTGCCTGGAGTGCGGGGAGCAATGAGCAGTTCTTC
CAWSAGSNEQFF